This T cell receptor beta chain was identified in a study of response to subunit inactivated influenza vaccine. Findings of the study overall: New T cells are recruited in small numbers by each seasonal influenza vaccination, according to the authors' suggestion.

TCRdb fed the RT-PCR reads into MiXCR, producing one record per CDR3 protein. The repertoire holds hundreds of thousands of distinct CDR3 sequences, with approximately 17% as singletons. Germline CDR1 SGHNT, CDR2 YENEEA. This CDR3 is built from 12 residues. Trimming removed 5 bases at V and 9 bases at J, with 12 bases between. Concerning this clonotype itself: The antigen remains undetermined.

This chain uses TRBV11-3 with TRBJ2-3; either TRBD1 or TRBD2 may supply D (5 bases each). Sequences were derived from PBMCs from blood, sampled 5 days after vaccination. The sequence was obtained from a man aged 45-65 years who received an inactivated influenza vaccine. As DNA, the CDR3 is TGTGCCAGCAGCAGGGACGGCAGCACGCAGTATTTT. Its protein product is CASSRDGSTQYF. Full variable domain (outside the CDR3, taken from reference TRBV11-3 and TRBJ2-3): EAGVVQSPRYKIIEKKQPVAFWCNPISGHNTLYWYLQNLGQGPELLIRYENEEAVDDSQLPKDRFSAERLKGVDSTLKIQPAELGDSAVYLCASSRDGSTQYFGPGTRLTVL.